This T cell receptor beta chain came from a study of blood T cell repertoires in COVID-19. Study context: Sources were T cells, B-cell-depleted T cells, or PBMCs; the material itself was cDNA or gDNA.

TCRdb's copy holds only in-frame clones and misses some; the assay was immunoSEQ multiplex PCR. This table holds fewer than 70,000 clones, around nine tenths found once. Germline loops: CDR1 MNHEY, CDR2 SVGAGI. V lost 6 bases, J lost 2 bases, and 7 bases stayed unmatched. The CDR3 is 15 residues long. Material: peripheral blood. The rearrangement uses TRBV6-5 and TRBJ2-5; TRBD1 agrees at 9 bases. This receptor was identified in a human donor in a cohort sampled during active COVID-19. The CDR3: CASRGQGRRQETQYF. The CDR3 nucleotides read TGTGCCAGCAGGGGACAGGGCAGAAGGCAAGAGACCCAGTACTTC.